Following are 26 T cell receptor beta chains from one sample sequenced in a study of blood T cell repertoires in COVID-19. Clones were sequenced by immunoSEQ multiplex PCR, and TCRdb holds only the in-frame ones, with some missing. This table has more than 250,000 clones, about nine tenths appearing once. Sequencing was done on a sample of PBMCs or T cells enriched from blood (not recorded which). These receptors were taken from a woman between 18 and 29 years old who had recovered from COVID-19.

V usage is TRBV19 and J usage is TRBJ2-5; TRBD1 is a possible D gene (6 bases). The CDR3 covers 14 residues. Looked up from germline, CDR1 is LNHDA and CDR2 is SQIVND (reference sequence). V was clipped by 6 bases and J by 3 bases, with 14 bases between them. The CDR3 DNA reads as TGTGCCAGTAGGAAACAGGGTCTGGAAGAGACCCAGTACTTC. This translates into CASRKQGLEETQYF.

CDR3 sequence reads: CASSLRGNNMNTEAFF. As DNA, the CDR3 is TGTGCCAGCAGCTTGCGCGGCAACAACATGAACACTGAAGCTTTCTTT. The J gene is TRBJ1-1, the V gene TRBV5-5; D call uncertain. CDR1 and CDR2 (germline): SGHKS, YYEKEE (reference sequence). The CDR3 totals 16 residues. V lost 1 base to trimming and J lost 0 bases, with 13 bases between them.

The chain employs TRBV14 and TRBJ2-3; 7 bases line up with TRBD2. The J segment lost 2 bases and the V segment lost 4 bases, leaving 6 bases of the junction unmatched. Per germline, CDR1 SGHDN and CDR2 FVKESK. The CDR3 has 15 residues. CDR3 in amino acids: CASSRGLIFTDTQYF. CDR3 nucleotide sequence: TGTGCCAGCAGCCGGGGACTAATTTTCACAGATACGCAGTATTTT.

This clone has only one observation. The CDR3 is CASSFSNPAAPTGANVLTF. DNA for the CDR3: TGTGCCAGCAGTTTTTCCAACCCAGCGGCCCCAACTGGGGCCAACGTCCTGACTTTC. The chain has TRBV28 and TRBJ2-6, with D perhaps TRBD2 (5 bases). The CDR3 extends over 19 amino acids. The ends were cut back, 3 bases at V and 2 bases at J, with 20 bases in the middle. Germline lookup yields CDR1 MDHEN and CDR2 SYDVKM. Variable domain in full (rest from reference TRBV28 and TRBJ2-6): DVKVTQSSRYLVKRTGEKVFLECVQDMDHENMFWYRQDPGLGLRLIYFSYDVKMKEKGDIPEGYSVSREKKERFSLILESASTNQTSMYLCASSFSNPAAPTGANVLTFGAGSRLTVL.

In DNA, the CDR3 is TGTGCCAGCAGCTTAATGGGGGCGGGAGGGGAGGCGGAGACCCAGTACTTC. Its protein product is CASSLMGAGGEAETQYF. V is TRBV7-3 and J is TRBJ2-5; TRBD2 matches at 9 bases. Trimming took 1 base from V and 5 from J; bases not matched to a gene: 11. CDR3 length equals 17 residues. Germline V CDR1 and CDR2: SGHTA, FQGTGA.

This clone was counted once. The chain is built from TRBV27 and TRBJ2-5; 9 bases fit TRBD1. The J segment lost 2 bases and the V segment lost 6 bases, leaving 4 bases of the junction unmatched. The length of the CDR3 is 14 residues. CDR1 is MNHEY, CDR2 SMNVEV, per germline (reference sequence). CDR3 bases: TGTGCCAGCAGGGGACAGGGAAATCAAGAGACCCAGTACTTC. Amino acid sequence: CASRGQGNQETQYF.

Only one count was recorded for this clone. V gene TRBV11-2 combines with J gene TRBJ2-2; D remains ambiguous. The CDR3 runs to 15 residues. From germline, CDR1 is SGHAT and CDR2 FQNNGV. Between the trimmed V and J ends, which lost 1 base and 3 bases, there was a span of 9 bases. CDR3 sequence: CASSLVLPHTGELFF. The CDR3 region has the DNA TGTGCCAGCAGCTTAGTCCTACCACACACCGGGGAGCTGTTTTTT.

The chain has TRBV19 and TRBJ2-1, with TRBD2 matching 9 bases. V was clipped by 6 bases and J by 6 bases; unmatched bases: 12. Germline CDR1 and CDR2: LNHDA and SQIVND (reference sequence). This CDR3 contains 16 residues. CDR3: CASRTIAGDWTNEQFF. The CDR3, as DNA: TGTGCCAGTAGAACTATAGCGGGGGACTGGACCAATGAGCAGTTCTTC.

This chain links TRBV6-5 with TRBJ1-1, with TRBD1 matching over 9 bases. CDR1 is MNHEY, CDR2 SVGAGI, per germline. This CDR3 region has 15 residues. V trimming: 2 bases; J trimming: 6 bases; junction bases outside the gene matches: 7. The CDR3 DNA follows: TGTGCCAGCAGTTACGCTACAGGGGGCGAGGCTGAAGCTTTCTTT. It codes for CASSYATGGEAEAFF.

The chain employs TRBV28 and TRBJ1-3, with D possibly matching TRBD1 (5 bases). With 3 bases removed from V and 8 bases from J, the gap between germline ends came to 8 bases. CDR1 is MDHEN and CDR2 is SYDVKM in the germline V gene. This CDR3 comprises 12 residues. The CDR3 DNA sequence: TGTGCCAGCAGTTTGGGGGGTTACACCATATATTTT. Translation gives CASSLGGYTIYF. Complete variable domain (other parts from reference TRBV28 and TRBJ1-3): DVKVTQSSRYLVKRTGEKVFLECVQDMDHENMFWYRQDPGLGLRLIYFSYDVKMKEKGDIPEGYSVSREKKERFSLILESASTNQTSMYLCASSLGGYTIYFGEGSWLTVV.

The chain uses TRBV7-2 and TRBJ1-3; no clear D. Germline V CDR1 and CDR2: SGHTA, FQGNSA. V lost 5 bases to trimming and J lost 0 bases, with 14 bases between them. The CDR3 is made up of 16 amino acids. CDR3 amino acids: CASSPKREFSGNTIYF. CDR3 nucleotides: TGTGCCAGCAGCCCAAAGAGGGAATTCTCTGGAAACACCATATATTTT. The full variable domain, completed using reference TRBV7-2 and TRBJ1-3, is GAGVSQSPSNKVTEKGKDVELRCDPISGHTALYWYRQSLGQGLEFLIYFQGNSAPDKSGLPSDRFSAERTGGSVSTLTIQRTQQEDSAVYLCASSPKREFSGNTIYFGEGSWLTVV.

The rearrangement uses TRBV19 and TRBJ2-2; possibly TRBD2 for D (6 bases). CDR1 is LNHDA, CDR2 SQIVND, per germline (reference sequence). The CDR3 extends over 16 amino acids. The V and J ends lost 5 bases and 3 bases respectively, with 16 bases between them. The CDR3 reads CASSRTTSADTGELFF. CDR3 nucleotide sequence: TGTGCCAGTAGTCGGACGACTAGTGCGGACACCGGGGAGCTGTTTTTT.

The chain joins TRBV2 to TRBJ2-3, with 13 bases that match TRBD2. V lost 6 bases, J lost 5 bases, and 5 bases stayed unmatched. Germline V gives CDR1 SNHLY, CDR2 FYNNEI. The CDR3 consists of 15 residues. CDR3: CASSGRTSGGDTQYF. The CDR3 nucleotides read TGTGCCAGCAGCGGCCGGACTAGCGGGGGAGATACGCAGTATTTT.

The chain carries TRBV30 and TRBJ1-1; no reliable D call. The ends were cut back, 2 bases at V and 6 bases at J, with 13 bases in the middle. Per the germline V gene, CDR1 is GTSNPN and CDR2 is SVGIG (reference sequence). The CDR3 sequence is 13 residues long. CDR3 loop: CAWSSLREAEAFF. The CDR3 DNA is TGTGCCTGGAGTTCTTTGAGGGAGGCTGAAGCTTTCTTT.

V usage is TRBV29-1 and J usage is TRBJ1-1, with 7 bases aligning to TRBD1. Germline values: CDR1 SQVTM, CDR2 ANQGSEA. V gave up 7 bases and J gave up 0 bases; unmatched junction bases: 5. The CDR3 totals 13 residues. In DNA form, the CDR3 reads TGCAGCGCAACTGACAGGGTGAACACTGAAGCTTTCTTT. Amino acid sequence: CSATDRVNTEAFF.

The rearrangement uses TRBV7-9 and TRBJ2-7; 8 bases map to TRBD2. V trimming: 5 bases; J trimming: 0 bases; junction bases outside the gene matches: 6. Germline V gene sequence: CDR1 SEHNR, CDR2 FQNEAQ (reference sequence). The CDR3 totals 15 residues. The CDR3 here is CASSPETSGSYEQYF. The CDR3 nucleotides are TGTGCCAGCAGCCCGGAAACTAGCGGCTCCTACGAGCAGTACTTC.

This chain connects TRBV6-1 to TRBJ2-6; D remains ambiguous. This CDR3 has 15 amino acids. The germline CDR1 and CDR2 sequences are MNHNS and SASEGT. V was cut by 2 bases and J by 4 bases, with 9 bases left in between. This CDR3 reads CASSERWAGANVLTF. The CDR3 bases are TGTGCCAGCAGTGAAAGGTGGGCGGGGGCCAACGTCCTGACTTTC.

The chain combines TRBV18 with TRBJ1-4; no definite D call. CDR1 and CDR2 from the germline V gene are KGHSH and LQKENI. The CDR3 has 14 amino acids. Deletions cut 3 bases from V and 2 bases from J, with 7 bases between. CDR3 region: CASSPAGTNEKLFF. The CDR3 DNA reads as TGTGCCAGCTCACCGGCGGGGACTAATGAAAAACTGTTTTTT.

This clone occurred a few times. The chain combines TRBV19 with TRBJ2-1; TRBD1 aligns across 7 bases. This CDR3 comprises 15 residues. The junction had 9 bases not matched to a gene; V was cut back by 6 bases and J by 4 bases. CDR1 and CDR2 from the germline V gene are LNHDA and SQIVND (reference sequence). This chain's CDR3 is CASRSQGTGYNEQFF. The CDR3 DNA sequence: TGTGCCAGTAGGTCACAGGGGACGGGGTACAATGAGCAGTTCTTC.

This clone was detected only once. The gene calls are TRBV5-1 and TRBJ1-4; 8 nucleotides line up with TRBD1. The CDR3 covers 17 residues. The germline V gene encodes CDR1 SGHRS and CDR2 YFSETQ. The trim removed 4 bases at V and 4 bases at J, leaving 12 bases unmatched. This CDR3 is CASSNTGGFLLNEKLFF. CDR3 DNA: TGCGCCAGCAGCAACACAGGGGGGTTCCTTCTTAATGAAAAACTGTTTTTT. Full variable domain (remainder filled in from reference TRBV5-1 and TRBJ1-4): KAGVTQTPRYLIKTRGQQVTLSCSPISGHRSVSWYQQTPGQGLQFLFEYFSETQRNKGNFPGRFSGRQFSNSRSEMNVSTLELGDSALYLCASSNTGGFLLNEKLFFGSGTQLSVL.

The chain joins TRBV30 to TRBJ1-1, with D perhaps matching TRBD1 (6 bases). In germline, CDR1 is GTSNPN, CDR2 SVGIG (reference sequence). The V gene lost 2 bases and the J gene lost 0 bases, with 13 bases spanning the gap. The CDR3 has 15 amino acids. The CDR3 protein is CAWSPRGQMNTEAFF. For the CDR3, the DNA is TGTGCCTGGAGTCCCCGCGGACAGATGAACACTGAAGCTTTCTTT.

This clone was recorded a few times. This chain uses TRBV6-4 with TRBJ2-2, with 9 bases that match TRBD2. This CDR3 is built from 15 residues. V trimming: 3 bases; J trimming: 1 base; junction bases outside the gene matches: 0. Germline V gene sequence: CDR1 MRHNA, CDR2 SNTAGT. The CDR3 sequence is CASSETSGNTGELFF. The CDR3, as DNA: TGTGCCAGCAGTGAGACTAGCGGGAACACCGGGGAGCTGTTTTTT.

The sample holds one count of this clone. V and J are TRBV5-8 and TRBJ2-3; 10 bases fit TRBD2. J was trimmed by 2 bases and V by 0 bases; bases with no gene match: 6. The CDR3 consists of 17 residues. CDR1 SGHTS and CDR2 YDEGEE come from the germline V gene. CDR3 in amino acids: CASSLGLAGAFTDTQYF. As DNA, the CDR3 is TGTGCCAGCAGCTTGGGGCTAGCGGGGGCCTTCACAGATACGCAGTATTTT.

This clone was detected once. The chain carries TRBV7-6 and TRBJ1-6; 7 bases map to TRBD1. The CDR3 contains 17 residues. The germline V gene has CDR1 SGHVS and CDR2 FNYEAQ. With V trimmed by 1 base and J by 4 bases, 7 bases remained unmatched. The CDR3 DNA is TGTGCCAGCAGCTTAGGAGGGAAGGGGGCTTATAATTCACCCCTCCACTTT. Translated: CASSLGGKGAYNSPLHF. Combining the CDR3 with reference TRBV7-6 and TRBJ1-6 gives the whole variable domain GAGVSQSPRYKVTKRGQDVALRCDPISGHVSLYWYRQALGQGPEFLTYFNYEAQQDKSGLPNDRFSAERPEGSISTLTIQRTEQRDSAMYRCASSLGGKGAYNSPLHFGNGTRLTVT.

The chain recombines TRBV5-1 with TRBJ1-1; 7 bases line up with TRBD1. This CDR3 spans 16 amino acids. J was trimmed by 1 base and V by 3 bases; bases with no gene match: 9. Germline lookup yields CDR1 SGHRS and CDR2 YFSETQ. The CDR3 region is CASSSGTARGNTEAFF. CDR3 DNA sequence: TGCGCCAGCAGCTCGGGGACAGCTAGAGGGAACACTGAAGCTTTCTTT.

The chain links TRBV2 to TRBJ2-1; TRBD1 matches 7 bases. CDR1 and CDR2 (germline): SNHLY, FYNNEI. With 8 bases clipped from V and 5 bases from J, the junction kept 9 bases outside the gene matches. The CDR3 is made up of 14 amino acids. As DNA, the CDR3 is TGTGCCAGCGTCCCAGGGGGTGGGCACAATGAGCAGTTCTTC. As protein: CASVPGGGHNEQFF.